The 28 T cell receptor beta chains listed next were all sequenced from one sample in a study of breast tumors, draining lymph nodes, adjacent tissues. MiXCR was run by TCRdb on the multiplex PCR reads, yielding one entry per CDR3 protein. The sample includes 17,000 or so distinct CDR3 sequences, roughly 45% of them seen just once. Sequences were obtained from tumor-adjacent breast tissue. The receptor set was obtained from a female donor with breast cancer. Some clones in this sample may be carry-over from other donors' samples.

The V call is TRBV7-9, the J call TRBJ2-3, with D maybe TRBD2 (5 bases). The CDR3 has 14 amino acids. Germline V gives CDR1 SEHNR, CDR2 FQNEAQ (reference sequence). Trimming took 5 bases from V and 6 from J, leaving 15 bases between them. The DNA of the CDR3 is TGTGCCAGCAGCACGTTGGGCGGGCAGGATACGCAGTATTTT. It codes for CASSTLGGQDTQYF.

This clonotype was found a few times. This chain links TRBV20-1 with TRBJ2-1; D is perhaps TRBD2 (5 bases). The V end was cut by 5 bases, the J end by 4 bases, with 18 bases between. Per germline, CDR1 DFQATT and CDR2 SNEGSKA (reference sequence). The CDR3 extends over 15 amino acids. CDR3 nucleotides: TGCAGTGCTCCCAGAGTAGGGAGAGGGTACAATGAGCAGTTCTTC. This sequence encodes CSAPRVGRGYNEQFF.

This clonotype was counted many times. This chain joins TRBV12-3 or TRBV12-4 and TRBJ2-1; TRBD1 or TRBD2 may be the D gene (5 bases each). V lost 5 bases to trimming and J lost 6 bases, with 17 bases between them. The CDR3 contains 15 residues. The CDR3 DNA reads as TGTGCCAGCAGTCCCCAGAGGGCCAGGGCCAATGAGCAGTTCTTC. Translation: CASSPQRARANEQFF.

The chain combines TRBV19 with TRBJ2-1; 7 nucleotides align to TRBD2. This CDR3 has 12 amino acids. Looked up from germline, CDR1 is LNHDA and CDR2 is SQIVND (reference sequence). Germline trimming cut 5 bases from V and 7 bases from J; bases unmatched to any gene: 2. The CDR3 is CASSPGLNEQFF. The CDR3 DNA reads TGTGCCAGTAGTCCGGGACTAAATGAGCAGTTCTTC.

This clonotype rates as medium-sized. V is TRBV7-9 and J is TRBJ1-2; D gene ambiguous. The ends were cut back, 0 bases at V and 12 bases at J, with 11 bases in the middle. Germline CDR1 and CDR2: SEHNR and FQNEAQ (reference sequence). The CDR3 sequence is 12 residues long. The CDR3 nucleotides read TGTGCCAGCAGCTTAGCATTAGGTCGTGACACCTTC. Its protein is CASSLALGRDTF. The full variable domain, in which reference TRBV7-9 and TRBJ1-2 provide the parts outside the CDR3, is DTGVSQNPRHKITKRGQNVTFRCDPISEHNRLYWYRQTLGQGPEFLTYFQNEAQLEKSRLLSDRFSAERPKGSFSTLEIQRTEQGDSAMYLCASSLALGRDTFGSGTRLTVV.

By its share, this clonotype is medium-sized (0.01 to 0.1%). This chain connects TRBV12-3 or TRBV12-4 to TRBJ1-3; D perhaps matches TRBD1 (5 bases). This CDR3 region has 15 residues. The V end was cut by 3 bases, the J end by 1 base, with 10 bases between. The CDR3 region is CASSLGGLSGNTIYF. DNA of the CDR3: TGTGCCAGCAGTTTGGGGGGATTATCTGGAAACACCATATATTTT.

This clonotype appeared many times. The chain links TRBV2 to TRBJ2-1; TRBD2 matches 14 bases. Germline assignment: CDR1 SNHLY and CDR2 FYNNEI. The CDR3 sequence is 17 residues long. The J segment lost 4 bases and the V segment lost 5 bases, leaving 7 bases of the junction unmatched. CDR3 sequence reads: CASSYSGLAGVYNEQFF. CDR3 sequence (DNA): TGTGCCAGCAGTTATTCGGGACTAGCGGGAGTGTACAATGAGCAGTTCTTC.

This clonotype was found many times. This chain links TRBV11-3 with TRBJ2-3, with 7 positions matching TRBD2. The CDR3 has 14 amino acids. Germline assignment: CDR1 SGHNT and CDR2 YENEEA. After removal of 6 bases from V and 0 bases from J, the junction contained 3 bases not matched to a gene. The CDR3 DNA follows: TGTGCCAGCAGTTTTAGCGGGAGCACAGATACGCAGTATTTT. This sequence encodes CASSFSGSTDTQYF.

This clonotype is classed as medium-sized. The chain carries TRBV2 and TRBJ2-7; 14 bases are a match to TRBD2. The V gene's germline CDR1 is SNHLY and CDR2 FYNNEI. Losses at the gene ends were 6 bases for V and 3 bases for J; bases not matched to a gene: 1. This CDR3 spans 14 amino acids. The CDR3 reads CASRGTSGGYEQYF. The CDR3 DNA is TGTGCCAGCAGGGGGACTAGCGGGGGCTACGAGCAGTACTTC.

The V and J genes are TRBV20-1 and TRBJ2-2, with D unresolved. The CDR3 spans 16 residues. CDR1 and CDR2 from the germline V gene are DFQATT and SNEGSKA (reference sequence). With 1 base removed from V and 1 base from J, the gap between germline ends came to 13 bases. CDR3 amino acids: CSARALGRGNTGELFF. In nucleotides, the CDR3 is TGCAGTGCTAGAGCCCTCGGCCGAGGGAACACCGGGGAGCTGTTTTTT.

V gene TRBV5-1 combines with J gene TRBJ2-7; D not certain. The CDR3 totals 15 residues. Germline CDR1 and CDR2: SGHRS and YFSETQ. V lost 4 bases to trimming and J lost 1 base, with 15 bases between them. The CDR3 DNA is TGCGCCAGCAGCCTCCGAAGTGTAGGTTCCTACGAGCAGTACTTC. Its protein product is CASSLRSVGSYEQYF.

This clonotype was seen a few times. The DNA is left out, because the CDR3 cannot be placed on it with certainty; the CDR3 is given as TCRdb lists it. The chain couples TRBV5-1 to TRBJ1-2; the table gives TRBD1 as D, unverified against the DNA. Termini included, the CDR3 measures 19 amino acids. CDR1 and CDR2 (germline): SGHRS, YFSETQ. CDR3 in amino acids: CASSFYICSATDSPYGYTF.

This clonotype ranks as medium-sized (0.01 to 0.1%). This chain links TRBV5-1 with TRBJ1-2; 8 bases are shared with TRBD1. The CDR3 totals 18 residues. V dropped 0 bases and J dropped 3; count of bases not matched to a gene: 13. The germline gives CDR1 SGHRS, CDR2 YFSETQ. CDR3 DNA sequence: TGCGCCAGCAGCTTGGAGGGGGCAGGGGGCTCTTTCTACTATGGCTACACCTTC. Amino acids: CASSLEGAGGSFYYGYTF.

V is TRBV5-6 and J is TRBJ2-1; D is unresolved. Germline CDR1 reads SGHDT; CDR2 reads YYEEEE. The CDR3 length is 9 residues. With 10 bases removed from V and 8 bases from J, the gap between germline ends came to 7 bases. DNA for the CDR3: TGTGCCGTACGGGATGAGCAGTTCTTC. Translation gives CAVRDEQFF.

This clonotype was seen repeatedly, ten times or more. The junction departs from the called germline gene at one end, perhaps through a read error. The V call is TRBV19, the J call TRBJ1-2, with D possibly being TRBD1 (5 bases). Germline V lookup: CDR1 LNHDA, CDR2 SQIVND (reference sequence). The CDR3 runs to 12 residues. CDR3 sequence reads: CATGQGGVGYTF. In nucleotides, the CDR3 is TGCGCGACGGGGCAGGGAGGGGTCGGCTACACCTTC.

This chain connects TRBV19 to TRBJ2-3; 14 bases agree with TRBD2. Trimming at V came to 6 bases and at J to 8 bases, leaving 10 bases not matched to a gene. This CDR3 has 16 residues. The germline V gene encodes CDR1 LNHDA and CDR2 SQIVND (reference sequence). The CDR3 sequence: CASRKSGTSGSGTQYF. In DNA, the CDR3 is TGTGCCAGTAGAAAGTCCGGGACTAGCGGGAGTGGTACGCAGTATTTT.

This clonotype was observed at least ten times. Being one base from a much bigger clone, this may be a read error. This chain links TRBV20-1 with TRBJ1-2, with D tentatively TRBD1 (5 bases). Germline V gene data show CDR1 as DFQATT and CDR2 as SNEGSKA (reference sequence). The CDR3 extends over 12 amino acids. This chain's CDR3 is CSARGLPNGSTF. As DNA, the CDR3 is TGCAGTGCTAGGGGGCTACCAAATGGCTCCACCTTC.

This sequence joins TRBV6-5 and TRBJ2-2; 7 bases are shared with TRBD1. The germline CDR1 and CDR2 sequences are MNHEY and SVGAGI. V was clipped by 10 bases and J by 2 bases; unmatched bases: 4. This CDR3 comprises 13 residues. CDR3 nucleotide sequence: TGTGCCACAGGGGGAAGCAACACCGGGGAGCTGTTTTTT. Translation: CATGGSNTGELFF.

This rearrangement joins TRBV7-9 to TRBJ2-1; D is unclear. Per the germline V gene, CDR1 is SEHNR and CDR2 is FQNEAQ (reference sequence). V lost 3 bases, J lost 0 bases, and 15 bases lay in between. The CDR3 covers 17 residues. CDR3 region: CASSFPISSSSYNEQFF. The CDR3 DNA reads TGTGCCAGCAGCTTCCCGATCAGCAGCAGCTCCTACAATGAGCAGTTCTTC.

The DNA for the CDR3 is TGTGCCAGCAGCTTAGGGCAGTTCACAGATACGCAGTATTTT. Encoded protein: CASSLGQFTDTQYF. The chain links TRBV11-2 to TRBJ2-3; no clear D gene. Germline V gives CDR1 SGHAT, CDR2 FQNNGV. V shed 1 base and J shed 2 bases, with 7 bases lying between them. The CDR3 consists of 14 residues. Full variable domain (missing parts from reference TRBV11-2 and TRBJ2-3): EAGVAQSPRYKIIEKRQSVAFWCNPISGHATLYWYQQILGQGPKLLIQFQNNGVVDDSQLPKDRFSAERLKGVDSTLKIQPAKLEDSAVYLCASSLGQFTDTQYFGPGTRLTVL.

CDR3 coding DNA: TGTGCCAGCAGTCCCCGACAGGGAGAAGGCTACACCTTC. This codes for CASSPRQGEGYTF. The chain employs TRBV6-4 and TRBJ1-2, with 7 bases aligning to TRBD1. CDR3 length equals 13 residues. Germline V gene lookup returns CDR1 MRHNA and CDR2 SNTAGT. Unmatched junction bases numbered 8, after V lost 5 bases and J lost 8 bases.

By share of the sample, this clonotype is medium-sized. The chain couples TRBV2 to TRBJ1-6; tentatively, D is TRBD1 (5 bases). This CDR3 has 15 residues. Trimming took 6 bases from V and 6 from J, leaving 15 bases between them. Germline-derived CDR1 and CDR2 are SNHLY and FYNNEI. CDR3 nucleotides: TGTGCCAGCAGAGGAGTGGGACGGACTAATTCACCCCTCCACTTT. Its translation: CASRGVGRTNSPLHF.

By frequency in the sample, this clonotype is medium-sized. The chain combines TRBV6-1 with TRBJ1-2; TRBD1 is a possible D gene (5 bases). Looked up from germline, CDR1 is MNHNS and CDR2 is SASEGT. Trimming cost V 2 bases and J 8 bases, with 12 bases left between them. This CDR3 is built from 13 residues. CDR3 DNA sequence: TGTGCCAGCAGTGAAACGGGGGTACGGGGCTACACCTTC. It codes for CASSETGVRGYTF.

This clonotype was counted many times. CDR3 region: CASSGGQGNEKLFF. CDR3 DNA: TGTGCCAGCAGTGGGGGACAGGGGAATGAAAAACTGTTTTTT. The rearrangement links TRBV2 to TRBJ1-4; 10 nucleotides align to TRBD1. V shed 4 bases and J 5 bases; nucleotides not matched to a gene: 1. Looked up from germline, CDR1 is SNHLY and CDR2 is FYNNEI. This CDR3 is 14 amino acids long.

The gene calls are TRBV24-1 and TRBJ2-3; 11 bases are a match to TRBD2. The germline gives CDR1 KGHDR, CDR2 SFDVKD. Trimming removed 4 bases from V and 7 bases from J; junction bases left unmatched: 12. The CDR3 length is 17 residues. The CDR3, as DNA: TGTGCCACCAGTGACCCGGGACTAGCGGAACCTGACAATACGCAGTATTTT. It yields the protein CATSDPGLAEPDNTQYF.

Of note for this clonotype: Because the CDR3's place on the DNA is in doubt, the DNA is left out and the CDR3 is given as listed by TCRdb. The chain couples TRBV13 to TRBJ2-3; TRBD2 is the table's D call, not checked against the DNA. The CDR3 is made up of 19 amino acids, end residues included. Germline loops: CDR1 PRHDT, CDR2 FYEKMQ (reference sequence). The CDR3 reads CASSFYICSALQGADTQYF.

This clonotype has ten or more counts. The chain uses TRBV29-1 and TRBJ1-1; D is ambiguous. Germline V gene data show CDR1 as SQVTM and CDR2 as ANQGSEA. The CDR3 consists of 12 residues. Trimming took 3 bases from V and 3 from J, leaving 8 bases between them. CDR3 loop: CSVEEGDTEAFF. The CDR3 DNA reads TGCAGCGTTGAGGAGGGAGACACTGAAGCTTTCTTT.

This rearrangement joins TRBV28 to TRBJ1-4; 10 bases agree with TRBD1. Germline V CDR1 and CDR2: MDHEN, SYDVKM. V shed 3 bases and J 8 bases; nucleotides not matched to a gene: 3. CDR3 length equals 14 residues. CDR3 coding DNA: TGTGCCAGCAGTTTGGGACAGGGGCGGGAAAAACTGTTTTTT. It translates to CASSLGQGREKLFF.